A single sample is the source of the 30 T cell receptor beta chains below, sequenced in a study of blood T cell repertoires in COVID-19. Sequenced by immunoSEQ multiplex PCR; TCRdb stores in-frame clones only, minus some. The table lists a few hundred thousand clones, roughly 80% of them singletons. The sample was peripheral blood. The receptors derive from a person aged 70 to 85 with COVID-19, enrolled during active disease.

The chain recombines TRBV2 with TRBJ2-7, with no clear D. The V gene's germline CDR1 is SNHLY and CDR2 FYNNEI. This CDR3 contains 13 residues. Between the trimmed V and J ends, which lost 3 bases and 2 bases, there was a span of 8 bases. The CDR3 protein is CASSEVRTYEQYF. In DNA form, the CDR3 reads TGTGCCAGCAGTGAGGTCAGAACCTACGAGCAGTACTTC.

The chain carries TRBV5-1 and TRBJ2-1, with 10 bases that match TRBD2. V dropped 4 bases and J dropped 8; count of bases not matched to a gene: 12. The germline CDR1 and CDR2 sequences are SGHRS and YFSETQ. The CDR3 is 16 amino acids. The CDR3, as DNA: TGCGCCAGCAGCCGGACCGATACTAGCGGGGTCGATGAGCAGTTCTTC. Translated, it gives CASSRTDTSGVDEQFF. Full variable domain (remainder filled in from reference TRBV5-1 and TRBJ2-1): KAGVTQTPRYLIKTRGQQVTLSCSPISGHRSVSWYQQTPGQGLQFLFEYFSETQRNKGNFPGRFSGRQFSNSRSEMNVSTLELGDSALYLCASSRTDTSGVDEQFFGPGTRLTVL.

The chain links TRBV19 to TRBJ2-5; 7 positions agree with TRBD2. CDR1 is LNHDA, CDR2 SQIVND, per germline (reference sequence). J lost 7 bases, V lost 5 bases, and 4 bases had no gene match. The CDR3 covers 12 residues. As DNA, the CDR3 is TGTGCCAGTAGTTCGACGGGGGGGACCCAGTACTTC. Residues: CASSSTGGTQYF.

This clone appeared a single time. The V call is TRBV6-5, the J call TRBJ2-3; TRBD1 matches at 9 bases. V trimming: 5 bases; J trimming: 1 base; junction bases outside the gene matches: 4. The germline V gene encodes CDR1 MNHEY and CDR2 SVGAGI. The length of the CDR3 is 15 residues. In DNA, the CDR3 is TGTGCCAGCAGTCACAGGGGGCTCGGCACAGATACGCAGTATTTT. It encodes CASSHRGLGTDTQYF.

The chain has TRBV6-5 and TRBJ1-1; no definite D call. V gave up 11 bases and J gave up 4 bases, with 17 bases separating them. This CDR3 is built from 13 residues. CDR1 and CDR2 from the germline V gene are MNHEY and SVGAGI. Here the CDR3 reads CAGLRESGTEAFF. The CDR3 DNA is TGTGCCGGACTCCGGGAATCTGGCACTGAAGCTTTCTTT.

The V call is TRBV27, the J call TRBJ2-3, with 16 bases lining up with TRBD2. Per germline, CDR1 MNHEY and CDR2 SMNVEV (reference sequence). With 5 bases clipped from V and 3 bases from J, the junction kept 8 bases outside the gene matches. This CDR3 region has 18 residues. The CDR3 DNA is TGTGCCAGCAGTATGGGACTAGCGGGGGGGCCTGTGACAGATACGCAGTATTTT. Amino acids: CASSMGLAGGPVTDTQYF.

This chain connects TRBV6-4 to TRBJ1-1; D may be TRBD1 (6 bases). Germline assignment: CDR1 MRHNA and CDR2 SNTAGT. The CDR3 extends over 14 amino acids. Between the trimmed V and J ends, which lost 6 bases and 1 base, there was a span of 12 bases. This CDR3 is CASSETRGNTEAFF. The CDR3, as DNA: TGTGCCAGCAGCGAGACCAGGGGGAACACTGAAGCTTTCTTT.

This clone has a handful of counts. The rearrangement uses TRBV5-1 and TRBJ2-3; the D gene is possibly TRBD2 (6 bases). Germline V CDR1 and CDR2: SGHRS, YFSETQ. V gave up 2 bases and J gave up 2 bases, with 12 bases separating them. This CDR3 is built from 15 residues. The CDR3 sequence is CASSFGGVDTDTQYF. In nucleotides, the CDR3 is TGCGCCAGCAGCTTCGGGGGAGTAGACACAGATACGCAGTATTTT.

The J gene is TRBJ2-5, the V gene TRBV6-6; D gene ambiguous. The germline V and J ends were trimmed by 0 bases and 4 bases, with 15 bases remaining between them. CDR1 is MNHNY and CDR2 is SVGAGI in the germline V gene (reference sequence). The CDR3 has 16 residues. Written as DNA, the CDR3 is TGTGCCAGCAGTTACTCGGTGAATAGAGTCCCAGAGACCCAGTACTTC. Translating it yields CASSYSVNRVPETQYF.

This chain joins TRBV5-1 and TRBJ2-1, with D possibly matching TRBD1 (6 bases). Per the germline V gene, CDR1 is SGHRS and CDR2 is YFSETQ. The CDR3 is made up of 15 amino acids. V lost 2 bases, J lost 4 bases, and 13 bases lay in between. CDR3 sequence reads: CASSLGTQGYNEQFF. The DNA for the CDR3 is TGCGCCAGCAGCTTAGGCACTCAGGGGTACAATGAGCAGTTCTTC.

The V gene is TRBV19, the J gene TRBJ1-1, with 7 bases identical to TRBD1. This CDR3 contains 15 residues. V was pared by 5 bases and J by 3 bases, with 9 bases of the junction left unmatched. Germline V CDR1 and CDR2: LNHDA, SQIVND (reference sequence). The CDR3 nucleotides read TGTGCCAGTAGTCATTTGAGACAGGGATACACTGAAGCTTTCTTT. Amino acid sequence: CASSHLRQGYTEAFF.

Only a few counts were recorded for this clone. The chain has TRBV10-3 and TRBJ2-4; no firm D call. The V end was cut by 2 bases, the J end by 6 bases, with 14 bases between. The CDR3 is 15 amino acids. Germline CDR1 ENHRY, CDR2 SYGVKD. The DNA of the CDR3 is TGTGCCATCAGTGAGGCAGCGTCGCGTGGAAACATTCAGTACTTC. This translates into CAISEAASRGNIQYF.

The rearrangement uses TRBV7-9 and TRBJ1-4; D uncertain. V dropped 2 bases and J dropped 4 bases, with 8 bases sitting between them. This CDR3 is 14 amino acids long. Germline assignment: CDR1 SEHNR and CDR2 FQNEAQ (reference sequence). The CDR3 DNA sequence: TGTGCCAGCAGCTTAAGTGAGGTTAATGAAAAACTGTTTTTT. This codes for CASSLSEVNEKLFF.

The chain couples TRBV11-3 to TRBJ1-1, with D possibly matching TRBD1 (6 bases). The germline V gene has CDR1 SGHNT and CDR2 YENEEA. The CDR3 spans 17 residues. V dropped 0 bases and J dropped 1 base, with 15 bases sitting between them. The CDR3 protein is CASSLEQGYAGNTEAFF. DNA of the CDR3: TGTGCCAGCAGCTTAGAGCAGGGGTACGCCGGGAACACTGAAGCTTTCTTT.

V is TRBV3-1 (or the pseudogene TRBV3-2) and J is TRBJ1-1, with 12 bases lining up with TRBD1. The CDR3 covers 16 residues. Germline-derived CDR1 and CDR2 are LGHDT and YNNKEL (reference sequence). J was trimmed by 8 bases and V by 0 bases; bases with no gene match: 7. In nucleotides, the CDR3 is TGTGCCAGCAGCCAAGAGGGACAGGGGGCCCCTGCAGAAGCTTTCTTT. Protein product: CASSQEGQGAPAEAFF.

This clone has a single count. A single base separates this from a much larger clone, so it may be a read error. Other DNA sequences within the sample encode an identical CDR3. The chain uses TRBV2 and TRBJ2-7; D is ambiguous. Between the trimmed V and J ends, which lost 5 bases and 1 base, there was a span of 3 bases. Germline lookup yields CDR1 SNHLY and CDR2 FYNNEI. The CDR3 has 11 amino acids. CDR3 region: CASSPSYEQYF. The CDR3 nucleotides read TGTGCCAGCAGTCCTTCCTACGAGCAGTACTTC.

The V call is TRBV7-8, the J call TRBJ1-1; D gene ambiguous. Trimming cost V 2 bases and J 4 bases, with 11 bases left between them. The germline V gene encodes CDR1 SGHVS and CDR2 FQNEAQ. The CDR3 runs to 14 residues. The CDR3 DNA reads TGTGCCAGCAGCTTACGGGATTCTGGCACTGAAGCTTTCTTT. Encoded protein: CASSLRDSGTEAFF. Drawing the rest from reference TRBV7-8 and TRBJ1-1, the complete variable domain is GAGVSQSPRYKVAKRGQDVALRCDPISGHVSLFWYQQALGQGPEFLTYFQNEAQLDKSGLPSDRFFAERPEGSVSTLKIQRTQQEDSAVYLCASSLRDSGTEAFFGQGTRLTVV.

This chain links TRBV5-1 with TRBJ1-5, with D possibly being TRBD1 (6 bases). With 4 bases removed from V and 2 bases from J, the gap between germline ends came to 13 bases. The length of the CDR3 is 15 residues. The germline V gene has CDR1 SGHRS and CDR2 YFSETQ. CDR3: CASSQSGTRNQPQHF. The CDR3 DNA reads as TGCGCCAGCAGCCAATCCGGGACACGCAATCAGCCCCAGCATTTT.

The chain employs TRBV20-1 and TRBJ1-4; D remains unclear. There are 11 residues in the CDR3. The germline V gene encodes CDR1 DFQATT and CDR2 SNEGSKA (reference sequence). The V gene lost 5 bases and the J gene lost 7 bases, with 8 bases spanning the gap. The CDR3 DNA follows: TGCAGTGCTCCTTTTTCTGAAAAACTGTTTTTT. It translates to CSAPFSEKLFF.

The rearrangement uses TRBV20-1 and TRBJ2-7; D gene uncertain. CDR3 length: 10 amino acids. The V end was cut by 3 bases, the J end by 7 bases, with 7 bases between. Germline V gene lookup returns CDR1 DFQATT and CDR2 SNEGSKA (reference sequence). The CDR3 here is CSASKREQYF. CDR3 bases: TGCAGTGCTAGCAAGAGGGAGCAGTACTTC.

The genes are TRBV6-5 and TRBJ2-7; D might be TRBD2 (6 bases). The CDR3 totals 14 residues. Looked up from germline, CDR1 is MNHEY and CDR2 is SVGAGI. V lost 8 bases, J lost 2 bases, and 16 bases lay in between. The CDR3 spells CASRRGKGPYEQYF. CDR3 bases: TGTGCCAGCCGCCGGGGGAAGGGGCCCTACGAGCAGTACTTC.

J is TRBJ2-3 and V is TRBV7-2; D possibly corresponds to TRBD2 (5 bases). The CDR3 is 14 residues long. The V gene's germline CDR1 is SGHTA and CDR2 FQGNSA. V lost 1 base and J lost 5, with 10 bases in between. The chain's CDR3 is CASSLGLALDTQYF. In DNA, the CDR3 is TGTGCCAGCAGCTTAGGGCTAGCTTTAGATACGCAGTATTTT.

V is TRBV5-4 and J is TRBJ2-7; D unresolved. CDR1 SGHNT and CDR2 YYREEE come from the germline V gene (reference sequence). The CDR3 has 12 amino acids. Trimming pared 2 bases from V and 6 bases from J, leaving 9 bases between. The CDR3 nucleotides are TGTGCCAGCAGCTTCAGGTTAGGCGAGCAGTACTTC. It translates to CASSFRLGEQYF.

This rearrangement joins TRBV4-1 to TRBJ1-3; 7 nucleotides align to TRBD1. Germline CDR1 reads MGHRA; CDR2 reads YSYEKL. The CDR3 has 15 residues. The V gene end was trimmed by 6 bases and the J gene end by 0 bases; junction bases not matched to a gene: 5. The CDR3 sequence is CASRDRSNSGNTIYF. The CDR3 bases are TGCGCCAGCAGGGACAGGAGCAACTCTGGAAACACCATATATTTT.

The chain has TRBV3-1 (or the pseudogene TRBV3-2) and TRBJ2-3; D may be TRBD1 (6 bases). CDR1 is LGHDT and CDR2 is YNNKEL in the germline V gene (reference sequence). The length of the CDR3 is 14 residues. V lost 4 bases, J lost 2 bases, and 10 bases lay in between. The CDR3: CASSRRGNTDTQYF. CDR3 sequence (DNA): TGTGCCAGCAGCCGCAGGGGCAACACAGATACGCAGTATTTT.

V is TRBV5-8 and J is TRBJ1-5; D unclear. CDR3 length: 16 residues. CDR1 SGHTS and CDR2 YDEGEE come from the germline V gene. V was trimmed by 0 bases and J by 2 bases, leaving 12 bases between them. The DNA of the CDR3 is TGTGCCAGCAGCTTGGTCTCCGGGATGGGCAATCAGCCCCAGCATTTT. Residues: CASSLVSGMGNQPQHF.

The chain's CDR3 is CATSDPTTAGLLYNEQFF. DNA for the CDR3: TGTGCCACCAGTGACCCCACCACAGCCGGACTACTATACAATGAGCAGTTCTTC. The rearrangement uses TRBV24-1 and TRBJ2-1; D may be TRBD2 (6 bases). The CDR3 loop spans 18 amino acids. V lost 4 bases and J 4 bases, leaving 22 bases between the germline ends. The germline V gene has CDR1 KGHDR and CDR2 SFDVKD.

The chain links TRBV28 to TRBJ1-3; D is undetermined. V was trimmed by 6 bases and J by 1 base, leaving 13 bases between them. CDR3 length equals 15 residues. Germline-derived CDR1 and CDR2 are MDHEN and SYDVKM. Here the CDR3 DNA reads TGTGCCAGCAGCTCTTTTGGAGGGTCTGGAAACACCATATATTTT. Its protein is CASSSFGGSGNTIYF.

The chain is built from TRBV6-5 and TRBJ1-5; TRBD1 is a possible D gene (5 bases). The V gene's germline CDR1 is MNHEY and CDR2 SVGAGI. The V and J ends lost 11 bases and 6 bases respectively, with 14 bases between them. CDR3 length: 12 residues. For the CDR3, the DNA is TGTGCCTCCAGGGTTTCGAGTCAGCCCCAGCATTTT. The encoded protein is CASRVSSQPQHF.

The chain has TRBV10-3 and TRBJ2-6, with D unclear. The CDR3 sequence is 13 residues long. Deletions cut 10 bases from V and 0 bases from J, with 7 bases between. Per germline, CDR1 ENHRY and CDR2 SYGVKD. The CDR3 sequence is CATRSSGANVLTF. The DNA of the CDR3 is TGTGCCACCAGGAGCTCTGGGGCCAACGTCCTGACTTTC.